Presented here are 21 T cell receptor beta chains from one specimen sequenced in a study of OX40 agonist ivuxolimab in advanced cancers. The protocol was immunoSEQ multiplex PCR, while the TCRdb copy is restricted to in-frame clones and leaves out a portion. The sample includes under 80,000 clones, about 89% of them seen just once. Sequenced here: CD4+ or CD8+ T cells sorted from blood, sampled in a trial of the OX40 agonist ivuxolimab. The source is an adult with an advanced solid tumor such as melanoma, head and neck, liver or kidney cancer.

The gene calls are TRBV27 and TRBJ2-7, with 14 bases that match TRBD2. Germline V CDR1 and CDR2: MNHEY, SMNVEV (reference sequence). CDR3 length equals 17 residues. Trimming cost V 5 bases and J 1 base; bases outside gene matches: 7. CDR3 sequence reads: CASSAPGTSGSSYEQYF. The CDR3 region has the DNA TGTGCCAGCAGTGCTCCTGGGACTAGCGGGAGTTCCTACGAGCAGTACTTC.

J is TRBJ1-5 and V is TRBV19; 9 bases are shared with TRBD1. In germline, CDR1 is LNHDA, CDR2 SQIVND (reference sequence). The CDR3 contains 16 residues. Unmatched junction bases numbered 4, after V lost 4 bases and J lost 0 bases. CDR3 sequence: CASSRDRAYSNQPQHF. The CDR3 coding sequence is TGTGCCAGTAGTAGGGACAGGGCCTATAGCAATCAGCCCCAGCATTTT.

CDR3 bases: TGTGCCAGCAGCTTAGCGGGTGGAAACACCATATATTTT. This translates into CASSLAGGNTIYF. This sequence joins TRBV7-9 and TRBJ1-3; D gene uncertain. The CDR3 consists of 13 residues. The V gene's germline CDR1 is SEHNR and CDR2 FQNEAQ (reference sequence). V gave up 0 bases and J gave up 3 bases, with 3 bases separating them.

The rearrangement joins TRBV6-4 to TRBJ1-5; D is possibly TRBD1 (5 bases). The V end was cut by 5 bases, the J end by 6 bases, with 14 bases between. The CDR3 has 14 residues. Germline V gene sequence: CDR1 MRHNA, CDR2 SNTAGT. CDR3 in DNA: TGTGCCAGCAGTCCGGGACGAAGGAGTCAGCCCCAGCATTTT. Protein product: CASSPGRRSQPQHF.

The chain recombines TRBV6-1 with TRBJ1-5, with 7 bases identical to TRBD1. This CDR3 has 15 residues. Losses at the gene ends were 2 bases for V and 6 bases for J; bases not matched to a gene: 7. Germline V lookup: CDR1 MNHNS, CDR2 SASEGT. The CDR3 DNA is TGTGCCAGCAGTGAAATGAGAGGGGGCATTCAGCCCCAGCATTTT. Translation gives CASSEMRGGIQPQHF.

The chain combines TRBV7-8 with TRBJ1-2, with no clear D. CDR3 length: 14 residues. V gave up 2 bases and J gave up 5 bases, with 12 bases separating them. Germline loops: CDR1 SGHVS, CDR2 FQNEAQ. The CDR3 DNA is TGTGCCAGCAGCTTATTAGGCTCGACGTATGGCTACACCTTC. Translating it yields CASSLLGSTYGYTF.

This chain links TRBV5-1 with TRBJ2-2; D possibly corresponds to TRBD1 (7 bases). V shed 1 base and J shed 1 base, with 29 bases lying between them. This CDR3 is 22 amino acids long. The germline gives CDR1 SGHRS, CDR2 YFSETQ. The CDR3 region is CASSLWTTGVMGSPLNTGELFF. The CDR3 nucleotides are TGCGCCAGCAGCTTGTGGACTACAGGGGTCATGGGAAGCCCCTTGAACACCGGGGAGCTGTTTTTT.

This chain joins TRBV6-5 and TRBJ1-1; weak D call: TRBD1 (5 bases). The CDR3 is 15 residues long. V was cut by 2 bases and J by 4 bases, with 14 bases left in between. Germline-derived CDR1 and CDR2 are MNHEY and SVGAGI. As DNA, the CDR3 is TGTGCCAGCAGTTACGTAAACAGGCAGGCCACTGAAGCTTTCTTT. It codes for CASSYVNRQATEAFF.

The rearrangement links TRBV5-1 to TRBJ2-3; D is unresolved. The CDR3 has 15 amino acids. CDR1 is SGHRS and CDR2 is YFSETQ in the germline V gene. Trimming removed 0 bases at V and 5 bases at J, with 13 bases between. The CDR3 coding sequence is TGCGCCAGCAGCTTGGAGACTTCTCCTGGAGATACGCAGTATTTT. Translation: CASSLETSPGDTQYF.

This chain uses TRBV2 with TRBJ1-1; D unresolved. Germline V gives CDR1 SNHLY, CDR2 FYNNEI. Trimming cost V 0 bases and J 0 bases, with 11 bases left between them. This CDR3 has 16 amino acids. As DNA, the CDR3 is TGTGCCAGCAGTGAAGCGCTTAAGATCATGAACACTGAAGCTTTCTTT. As protein: CASSEALKIMNTEAFF.

This clone has a handful of counts. The chain has TRBV7-2 and TRBJ2-5; D could derive from TRBD1 or TRBD2 (6 bases each). The CDR3 sequence is 16 residues long. CDR1 is SGHTA, CDR2 FQGNSA, per germline. The ends were cut back, 5 bases at V and 5 bases at J, with 21 bases in the middle. DNA for the CDR3: TGTGCCAGCAGCCGAAACGAGGGGGGACTCGGGGAGACCCAGTACTTC. It is translated as CASSRNEGGLGETQYF.

The V and J genes are TRBV5-1 and TRBJ2-2; D is undetermined. The CDR3 covers 14 residues. Germline-derived CDR1 and CDR2 are SGHRS and YFSETQ. The V and J ends lost 2 bases and 2 bases respectively, with 7 bases between them. CDR3 residues: CASSFDTNTGELFF. DNA of the CDR3: TGCGCCAGCAGCTTCGACACTAACACCGGGGAGCTGTTTTTT.

This chain connects TRBV6-5 to TRBJ2-6; D is tentatively TRBD1 or TRBD2 (6 bases each). With 7 bases removed from V and 4 bases from J, the gap between germline ends came to 14 bases. Germline V gene data show CDR1 as MNHEY and CDR2 as SVGAGI. The CDR3 is made up of 15 amino acids. CDR3 residues: CASKPGEAGANVLTF. CDR3 nucleotide sequence: TGTGCCAGCAAACCAGGGGAGGCCGGGGCCAACGTCCTGACTTTC.

The chain couples TRBV28 to TRBJ2-7, with D maybe TRBD1 (5 bases). The CDR3 sequence is 12 residues long. V dropped 5 bases and J dropped 3 bases, with 8 bases sitting between them. In germline, CDR1 is MDHEN, CDR2 SYDVKM. DNA of the CDR3: TGTGCCAGCAGTCCGGACATCTACGAGCAGTACTTC. Protein: CASSPDIYEQYF.

This rearrangement joins TRBV6-1 to TRBJ2-3; 13 bases agree with TRBD2. Germline trimming cut 8 bases from V and 1 base from J; bases unmatched to any gene: 3. Germline values: CDR1 MNHNS, CDR2 SASEGT. The CDR3 covers 15 residues. The CDR3 coding sequence is TGTGCCAGCGGGGGACTAGCGGGGCGCACAGATACGCAGTATTTT. This translates into CASGGLAGRTDTQYF.

V usage is TRBV9 and J usage is TRBJ2-7; 8 nucleotides agree with TRBD2. Germline lookup yields CDR1 SGDLS and CDR2 YYNGEE. V was clipped by 1 base and J by 9 bases; unmatched bases: 9. This CDR3 comprises 14 residues. The CDR3 coding sequence is TGTGCCAGCAGCGTAAGTGCCACCGCGGGGGGGCAGTACTTC. This codes for CASSVSATAGGQYF. Full variable domain (missing parts from reference TRBV9 and TRBJ2-7): DSGVTQTPKHLITATGQRVTLRCSPRSGDLSVYWYQQSLDQGLQFLIQYYNGEERAKGNILERFSAQQFPDLHSELNLSSLELGDSALYFCASSVSATAGGQYFGPGTRLTVT.

The V and J genes are TRBV6-6 and TRBJ2-3; the D gene is possibly TRBD2 (5 bases). The ends were cut back, 6 bases at V and 1 base at J, with 17 bases in the middle. The length of the CDR3 is 16 residues. Germline V gene lookup returns CDR1 MNHNY and CDR2 SVGAGI (reference sequence). The CDR3 reads CASRSLTTHRTDTQYF. DNA of the CDR3: TGTGCCAGCAGATCCCTGACTACTCACCGCACAGATACGCAGTATTTT.

The rearrangement links TRBV2 to TRBJ2-7, with 8 bases fitting TRBD1. Germline V lookup: CDR1 SNHLY, CDR2 FYNNEI. Trimming took 7 bases from V and 6 from J; bases not matched to a gene: 8. This CDR3 has 13 amino acids. CDR3: CASKEQGVSEQYF. The CDR3 DNA sequence: TGTGCCAGCAAGGAACAGGGGGTTAGCGAGCAGTACTTC.

The CDR3 region is CASSFLGGGSYNEQFF. The CDR3 nucleotides read TGTGCCAGCAGCTTTTTGGGAGGAGGATCCTACAATGAGCAGTTCTTC. The chain carries TRBV11-3 and TRBJ2-1; possibly TRBD2 for D (6 bases). The CDR3 spans 16 residues. Germline CDR1 and CDR2: SGHNT and YENEEA. Trimming left V 3 bases short and J 1 base short, with 13 bases between.

The V and J genes are TRBV6-1 and TRBJ1-1; 9 positions match TRBD1. Germline lookup yields CDR1 MNHNS and CDR2 SASEGT. This CDR3 has 14 amino acids. V was pared by 4 bases and J by 1 base, with 1 base of the junction left unmatched. CDR3: CASSAGQGNTEAFF. The CDR3 DNA sequence: TGTGCCAGCAGTGCGGGACAGGGGAACACTGAAGCTTTCTTT.

To note about this clone: The CDR3 ends on some other residue instead of the conserved phenylalanine or tryptophan, so this is likely a read error. This chain joins TRBV7-9 and TRBJ1-2, with 12 bases identical to TRBD1. CDR1 and CDR2 from the germline V gene are SEHNR and FQNEAQ (reference sequence). Trimming took 2 bases from V and 8 from J; bases not matched to a gene: 6. The CDR3 spans 15 residues. CDR3 residues: CASSLMGQGATGYTL. The CDR3 nucleotides read TGTGCCAGCAGCTTAATGGGACAGGGGGCGACGGGCTACACCCTC.